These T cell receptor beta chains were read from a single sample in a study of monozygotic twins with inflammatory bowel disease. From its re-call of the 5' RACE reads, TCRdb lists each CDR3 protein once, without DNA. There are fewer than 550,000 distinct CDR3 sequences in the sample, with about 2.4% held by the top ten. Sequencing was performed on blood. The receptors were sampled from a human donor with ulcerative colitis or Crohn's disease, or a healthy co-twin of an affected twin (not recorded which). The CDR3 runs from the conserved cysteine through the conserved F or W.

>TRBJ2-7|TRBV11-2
CASSFARTSNDEQYF
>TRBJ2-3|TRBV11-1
CASSATGPDTQYF
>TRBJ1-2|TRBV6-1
CASSEQGDYGYTF
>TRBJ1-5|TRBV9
CASSPGGADNQPQHF
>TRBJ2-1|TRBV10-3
CALSSGSGNEQFF
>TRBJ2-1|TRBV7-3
CASSSLGLAGDSSYNEQFF
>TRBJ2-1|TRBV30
CAWSVLSAVDEQFF
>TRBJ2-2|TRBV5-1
CASSLVGMTGTGELFF
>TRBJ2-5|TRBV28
CASRPTSKTQYF
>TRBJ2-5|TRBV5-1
CASKGAPPQETQYF
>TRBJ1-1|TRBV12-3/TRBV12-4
CASSPRGQALTEAFF
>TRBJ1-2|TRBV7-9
CASSLQQPSGIGGYTF
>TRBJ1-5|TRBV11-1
CASSMGSNQPQHF
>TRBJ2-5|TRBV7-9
CASSPLRDQETQYF
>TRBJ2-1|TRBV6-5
CASSYSSWGTSGNEQFF
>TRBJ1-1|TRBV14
CASTHRPNTEAFF
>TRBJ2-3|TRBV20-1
CSAPTSGSGTQYF
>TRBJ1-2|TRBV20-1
CSARDADRTYYGYTF
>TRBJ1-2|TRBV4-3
CASSQEMGDLAGYTF
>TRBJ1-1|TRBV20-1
CSAMTANTEAFF
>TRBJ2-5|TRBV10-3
CAIRPSGGAGETQYF
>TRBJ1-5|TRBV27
CASSLSEDSHQPQHF
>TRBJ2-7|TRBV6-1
CATRGQSTYEQYF
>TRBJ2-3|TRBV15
CATSASPGSTDTQYF
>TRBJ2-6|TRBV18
CASSPPNSGANVLTF
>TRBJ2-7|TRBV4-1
CASSQEEVGRYEQYF